This is a list of T cell receptor beta chains from one sample in a study of blood T cell repertoires in COVID-19. Some clones are missing from TCRdb's copy, which holds only in-frame ones; the method was immunoSEQ multiplex PCR. The sample yields under 300,000 clones, 91% seen once. The sequenced material came from PBMCs or T cells enriched from blood (not recorded which). All receptors derive from a human donor in a cohort exposed to, infected with or recovered from COVID-19 (not recorded which). The donor label of this sample is uncertain. Both conserved end residues are part of each CDR3. A D gene is named only where the DNA matches it firmly. Size tells how often a clone was seen (once, few, many) or the class of an expanded clone, and some rows leave it out.

>TRBV25-1|-|TRBJ1-2|TRBD1
TGTGCCAGCAGTGAATCAGGGGGCAACTATGGCTACACCTTC
CASSESGGNYGYTF
>TRBV5-1|-|TRBJ2-7|-
TGCGCCAGCGGTGTCGGGAGTCCCTTATACGAGCAGTACTTC
CASGVGSPLYEQYF
>TRBV4-1|-|TRBJ1-1|-
TGCGCCAGCAGCCATGTCCAGGGGAACACTGAAGCTTTCTTT
CASSHVQGNTEAFF
>TRBV7-2|-|TRBJ2-7|-
TGTGCCAGCAGCTTACGCGAACCGGGCTCCTACGAGCAGTACTTC
CASSLREPGSYEQYF
>TRBV6-4|-|TRBJ1-1|-
TGTGCCAGCAGTGCGACAGAGAACACTGAAGCTTTCTTT
CASSATENTEAFF
>TRBV4-2|-|TRBJ2-7|TRBD2
TGTGCCAGCAGCCAAGATATAGCGGGGACATCCTACGAGCAGTACTTC
CASSQDIAGTSYEQYF
>TRBV5-6|few|TRBJ1-6|TRBD1
TGTGCCAGCAGCTTGGGGACAGGGGCCTCACCCCTCCACTTT
CASSLGTGASPLHF
>TRBV29-1|-|TRBJ2-3|-
TGCAGCGGGGGAGGGGGCTCTAGCACAGATACGCAGTATTTT
CSGGGGSSTDTQYF
>TRBV7-2|-|TRBJ1-1|-
TGTGCCAGCAGCCCTCTCGACAAGAACACTGAAGCTTTCTTT
CASSPLDKNTEAFF
>TRBV3-1/TRBV3-2|-|TRBJ2-1|TRBD2
TGTGCCAGCAGTTTGGAACTAGCGGGGGTGAACAATGAGCAGTTCTTC
CASSLELAGVNNEQFF
>TRBV4-3|once|TRBJ1-5|TRBD1
TGCGCCAGCAGCCACGGAACAGGGGATGGGCAGCCCCAGCATTTT
CASSHGTGDGQPQHF
>TRBV18|-|TRBJ1-5|-
TGTGCCAGCTCGCCAACAGGGCCCAATCAGCCCCAGCATTTT
CASSPTGPNQPQHF
>TRBV27|-|TRBJ2-1|TRBD2
TGTGCCAGCAGCTTAGGGCTAGCGGGAAAAGGAAATGAGCAGTTCTTC
CASSLGLAGKGNEQFF
>TRBV3-1/TRBV3-2|-|TRBJ1-2|TRBD1
TGTGCCAGCAGAGTAAGTCTCGCGGGGACAGGGGTCCCCCCCTCCTATGGCTACACCTTC
CASRVSLAGTGVPPSYGYTF
>TRBV3-1/TRBV3-2|few|TRBJ1-2|-
TGTGCCAGCAGCCAAGACGGCTATGGCTACACCTTC
CASSQDGYGYTF
>TRBV3-1/TRBV3-2|-|TRBJ2-1|TRBD2
TGTGCCAGCAGCCGACCGGGACTAGCAGTGGATGAGCAGTTCTTC
CASSRPGLAVDEQFF
>TRBV3-1/TRBV3-2|-|TRBJ1-4|-
TGTGCCAGCAGCCAGGGCTTTTATGAAAAACTGTTTTTT
CASSQGFYEKLFF
>TRBV12-3/TRBV12-4|-|TRBJ1-1|-
TGTGCCAGCAAGCGAGCGGCGAACACTGAAGCTTTCTTT
CASKRAANTEAFF
>TRBV6-1|once|TRBJ1-3|-
TGTGCCAGCAGTGACATGTTAGCGGGAAACACCATATATTTT
CASSDMLAGNTIYF
>TRBV7-2|-|TRBJ1-1|-
TGTGCCAGCAGCTTAGATGGGGGGGCCAATGCTTTCTTT
CASSLDGGANAFF
>TRBV30|-|TRBJ1-6|-
TGTGCCTGGAGACCTAAAACAGGGACAAATTCACCCCTCCACTTT
CAWRPKTGTNSPLHF
>TRBV5-1|-|TRBJ1-1|-
TGCGCCAGCAGCTTCCGGCGTGCTGGGGAGAGGACTGAAGCTTTCTTT
CASSFRRAGERTEAFF
>TRBV6-5|-|TRBJ1-1|TRBD1
TGTGCCAGCACCGGGGGACAGGCGAACACTGAAGCTTTCTTT
CASTGGQANTEAFF
>TRBV2|-|TRBJ1-3|-
TGTGCCAGTACAGAACAATTTCAGGGAATTGGAAACACCATATATTTT
CASTEQFQGIGNTIYF
>TRBV3-1/TRBV3-2|few|TRBJ2-3|TRBD2
TGTGCCAGCAGCCAAATTTGGGCTAGCGGGGGCCTCACAGATACGCAGTATTTT
CASSQIWASGGLTDTQYF
>TRBV24-1|-|TRBJ2-2|TRBD2
TGTGCCACCAGTGAGGGGCTAGCGGGGGCCGGGGAGCTGTTTTTT
CATSEGLAGAGELFF
>TRBV9|-|TRBJ1-1|-
TGTGCCAGCAGCGCAAACCCCGGGACTCTGAACACTGAAGCTTTCTTT
CASSANPGTLNTEAFF
>TRBV6-5|-|TRBJ1-1|TRBD1
TGTGCCAGCAGTAGGACAGGGCTGGGCACTGAAGCTTTCTTT
CASSRTGLGTEAFF
>TRBV4-3|-|TRBJ1-2|-
TGCGCCAGCAGCCAAGATACCCCAGTTTATTATGGCTACACCTTC
CASSQDTPVYYGYTF
>TRBV4-1|-|TRBJ2-7|TRBD2
TGCGCCAGCAGCCAATTACTAGCGGTTTCCTACGAGCAGTACTTC
CASSQLLAVSYEQYF
>TRBV21-1|-|TRBJ2-1|-
TGTGCCAGCCGGAATAGCCTAACCTCCTACAATGAGCAGTTCTTC
CASRNSLTSYNEQFF
>TRBV30|-|TRBJ1-6|-
TGTGCCTGGAGCCTAAATAGGGGGTATAATTCACCCCTCCACTTT
CAWSLNRGYNSPLHF
>TRBV3-1/TRBV3-2|-|TRBJ1-4|TRBD1
TGTGCCAGCAGCCCAAAAGGCGCGATAGGGACAGGGGTTGAAAAACTGTTTTTT
CASSPKGAIGTGVEKLFF
>TRBV19|-|TRBJ1-1|-
TGTGCCAGTACCTGGGGGGGATTGAACACTGAAGCTTTCTTT
CASTWGGLNTEAFF
>TRBV30|-|TRBJ1-5|-
TGTGCCTGGAGTGTTGGCGGCGGCAATCAGCCCCAGCATTTT
CAWSVGGGNQPQHF
>TRBV30|few|TRBJ1-4|-
TGTGCCTGGAGTGCCCTCGGAACTAATGAAAAACTGTTTTTT
CAWSALGTNEKLFF
>TRBV2|-|TRBJ1-4|-
TGTGCCAGCAGTGACAGGGGCGAGGTACTGTTTTTT
CASSDRGEVLFF
>TRBV4-1|-|TRBJ1-5|-
TGCGCCAGCAGCCAAGATAACAACTATAGCAATCAGCCCCAGCATTTT
CASSQDNNYSNQPQHF
>TRBV14|once|TRBJ2-5|TRBD1
TGTGCCAGCAGCCAGGGACAGGGTTTGTTGCGAGAGACCCAGTACTTC
CASSQGQGLLRETQYF
>TRBV11-2|-|TRBJ2-2|-
TGTGCCAGCAGCCTCAGACCGACTGGGGAGCTGTTTTTT
CASSLRPTGELFF
>TRBV7-2|-|TRBJ1-2|-
TGTGCCAGCAGCCCCATTGGCTCAGAGGGCGGCTACACCTTC
CASSPIGSEGGYTF
>TRBV30|-|TRBJ1-5|TRBD1
TGTGCCTGGGGACAGGGGCTCAATCAGCCCCAGCATTTT
CAWGQGLNQPQHF
>TRBV24-1|-|TRBJ1-2|-
TGTGCCACCAGTGATCCAGGGGCCGCCTCTGGCTACACCTTC
CATSDPGAASGYTF
>TRBV5-6|-|TRBJ2-7|TRBD1
TGTGCCAGCAGCCGGAGGGGACAGGGGGCTTACGAGCAGTACTTC
CASSRRGQGAYEQYF
>TRBV4-1|-|TRBJ1-1|TRBD1
TGCGCCAGCAGCCAAGATGGACAGGGGCCCAACACTGAAGCTTTCTTT
CASSQDGQGPNTEAFF
>TRBV4-2|-|TRBJ2-3|TRBD2
TGTGCCAGCAGCCAAGATCGACAGCGGGGGCGCACAGATACGCAGTATTTT
CASSQDRQRGRTDTQYF
>TRBV6-5|-|TRBJ1-5|TRBD1
TGTGCCAGCAGGTCCACAGGGGGCAATCAGCCCCAGCATTTT
CASRSTGGNQPQHF
>TRBV7-9|-|TRBJ2-1|TRBD2
TGTGCCAGCAGCTTAGGAACTAGCGAGAATGAGCAGTTCTTC
CASSLGTSENEQFF